Listed here are 14 T cell receptor beta chains from one sample, sequenced in a study of blood T cell repertoires in COVID-19. The method was immunoSEQ multiplex PCR; TCRdb's version includes in-frame clones alone and lacks a portion of them. The sample lists more than 300,000 clones; 85% to 90% were seen once. Sequencing input: PBMCs or T cells enriched from blood (not recorded which). The receptors here all came from a woman between 18 and 29 years old who had recovered from COVID-19.

This chain connects TRBV7-2 to TRBJ1-2; TRBD1 agrees at 10 bases. This CDR3 is built from 13 residues. Germline loops: CDR1 SGHTA, CDR2 FQGNSA. The trim removed 5 bases at V and 7 bases at J, leaving 4 bases unmatched. Here the CDR3 reads CASSMGQGFGYTF. In DNA, the CDR3 is TGTGCCAGCAGCATGGGACAGGGGTTTGGCTACACCTTC.

The rearrangement links TRBV5-1 to TRBJ1-2; 8 bases align to TRBD1. The CDR3 is made up of 13 amino acids. J gave up 4 bases and V 4 bases, and 3 bases lay outside the gene matches. Germline V gives CDR1 SGHRS, CDR2 YFSETQ. The CDR3 spells CASSTDRVYGYTF. CDR3 nucleotides: TGCGCCAGCAGCACGGACAGGGTCTATGGCTACACCTTC.

This clone was counted once. The rearrangement uses TRBV11-2 and TRBJ2-2, with D perhaps TRBD1 (5 bases). Between the trimmed V and J ends, which lost 0 bases and 6 bases, there was a span of 8 bases. CDR1 is SGHAT and CDR2 is FQNNGV in the germline V gene. CDR3 length equals 14 residues. CDR3 loop: CASSLDRASGELFF. CDR3 nucleotide sequence: TGTGCCAGCAGCTTAGACAGGGCGTCCGGGGAGCTGTTTTTT.

The gene calls are TRBV12-5 and TRBJ1-1, with D unresolved. There are 15 residues in the CDR3. Germline lookup yields CDR1 LGHNT and CDR2 FRNRAP. Trimming removed 0 bases from V and 0 bases from J, with 8 bases in between. The CDR3 bases are TGTGCTAGTGGTTTGGTACGGGAGGTGAACACTGAAGCTTTCTTT. Protein product: CASGLVREVNTEAFF. The full variable domain, its missing parts supplied by reference TRBV12-5 and TRBJ1-1, is DARVTQTPRHKVTEMGQEVTMRCQPILGHNTVFWYRQTMMQGLELLAYFRNRAPLDDSGMPKDRFSAEMPDATLATLKIQPSEPRDSAVYFCASGLVREVNTEAFFGQGTRLTVV.

The chain carries TRBV10-3 and TRBJ2-7, with D possibly TRBD2 on 5 matching bases. Per the germline V gene, CDR1 is ENHRY and CDR2 is SYGVKD. CDR3 length equals 11 residues. Trimming shortened V by 5 bases and J by 6 bases, and 8 bases separated the two germline ends. The CDR3 nucleotides read TGTGCCATCAGTAGACGGGGCGAGCAGTACTTC. Protein: CAISRRGEQYF.

The chain carries TRBV4-2 and TRBJ2-1; a possible D gene is TRBD1 (5 bases). Trimming took 0 bases from V and 0 from J, leaving 12 bases between them. CDR3 length: 17 amino acids. Germline V gene data show CDR1 as LGHNA and CDR2 as YNFKEQ. The CDR3 DNA follows: TGTGCCAGCAGCCAAGATTTGGGGCGTAGCTCCTACAATGAGCAGTTCTTC. It codes for CASSQDLGRSSYNEQFF.

The chain is built from TRBV10-3 and TRBJ2-3; 13 bases are a match to TRBD2. The V segment lost 3 bases and the J segment 6 bases; nucleotides outside the gene matches: 6. The CDR3 extends over 16 amino acids. Germline CDR1 is ENHRY and CDR2 is SYGVKD. The DNA for the CDR3 is TGTGCCATCAGTGACGGGACTAGCGGGGCCGTGGATACGCAGTATTTT. Its protein is CAISDGTSGAVDTQYF.

This sequence joins TRBV7-8 and TRBJ2-3, with no clear D. The V end lost 0 bases, the J end lost 0 bases, and 7 bases lay between the germline ends. The CDR3 is made up of 15 amino acids. Germline lookup yields CDR1 SGHVS and CDR2 FQNEAQ. The DNA for the CDR3 is TGTGCCAGCAGCTTAGCGGCTTCTAGCACAGATACGCAGTATTTT. Translated: CASSLAASSTDTQYF.

The chain is built from TRBV6-5 and TRBJ2-2; 7 bases align to TRBD1. Germline CDR1 is MNHEY and CDR2 is SVGAGI. The V segment lost 6 bases and the J segment 7 bases; nucleotides outside the gene matches: 5. This CDR3 is built from 13 residues. The CDR3 DNA sequence: TGTGCCAGCAGGAGGGGGCAGGACGGGGAGCTGTTTTTT. Translating gives CASRRGQDGELFF.

The chain employs TRBV3-1 (or the pseudogene TRBV3-2) and TRBJ1-5, with TRBD1 as a possible D gene (5 bases). The V gene's germline CDR1 is LGHDT and CDR2 YNNKEL (reference sequence). The CDR3 is 24 amino acids. V lost 2 bases, J lost 0 bases, and 35 bases lay in between. CDR3 DNA sequence: TGTGCCAGCAGCCAAATCCCGGACAAGGAACACCTTTGGGGCTGTAATTTTAGCAATCAGCCCCAGCATTTT. It is translated as CASSQIPDKEHLWGCNFSNQPQHF.

This sequence joins TRBV5-4 and TRBJ1-5; perhaps TRBD1 as D (5 bases). Germline CDR1 SGHNT, CDR2 YYREEE (reference sequence). The V and J ends lost 5 bases and 6 bases respectively, with 18 bases between them. CDR3 size: 15 residues. The CDR3 reads CASSRTPGGSQPQHF. The CDR3 region has the DNA TGTGCCAGCAGTAGAACTCCGGGGGGAAGTCAGCCCCAGCATTTT. The full variable domain, completed using reference TRBV5-4 and TRBJ1-5, is ETGVTQSPTHLIKTRGQQVTLRCSSQSGHNTVSWYQQALGQGPQFIFQYYREEENGRGNFPPRFSGLQFPNYSSELNVNALELDDSALYLCASSRTPGGSQPQHFGDGTRLSIL.

In DNA, the CDR3 is TGTGCCAGCAGCCAAGATCGGAAAGGGGCGGCCTACGAGCAGTACTTC. Translated: CASSQDRKGAAYEQYF. The V and J genes are TRBV3-1 (or the pseudogene TRBV3-2) and TRBJ2-7; TRBD1 is a possible D gene (5 bases). Germline V gene sequence: CDR1 LGHDT, CDR2 YNNKEL (reference sequence). This CDR3 is 16 amino acids long. Trimming took 0 bases from V and 2 from J, leaving 14 bases between them.

V is TRBV28 and J is TRBJ1-5, with 10 bases aligning to TRBD1. V lost 6 bases to trimming and J lost 4 bases; unmatched junction nucleotides: 6. This CDR3 comprises 15 residues. Germline loops: CDR1 MDHEN, CDR2 SYDVKM. The CDR3 region has the DNA TGTGCCAGCAGGCCCCCGGGACAGGGGAATCAGCCCCAGCATTTT. Its protein is CASRPPGQGNQPQHF. The whole variable domain, filled in from reference TRBV28 and TRBJ1-5, reads DVKVTQSSRYLVKRTGEKVFLECVQDMDHENMFWYRQDPGLGLRLIYFSYDVKMKEKGDIPEGYSVSREKKERFSLILESASTNQTSMYLCASRPPGQGNQPQHFGDGTRLSIL.

The V and J genes are TRBV4-1 and TRBJ1-5; 8 bases fit TRBD1. The germline gives CDR1 MGHRA, CDR2 YSYEKL. There are 16 residues in the CDR3. J was trimmed by 7 bases and V by 4 bases; bases with no gene match: 12. The CDR3: CASSPTGGNSRQPQHF. CDR3 nucleotide sequence: TGCGCCAGCAGCCCCACAGGGGGTAATAGCAGACAGCCCCAGCATTTT.